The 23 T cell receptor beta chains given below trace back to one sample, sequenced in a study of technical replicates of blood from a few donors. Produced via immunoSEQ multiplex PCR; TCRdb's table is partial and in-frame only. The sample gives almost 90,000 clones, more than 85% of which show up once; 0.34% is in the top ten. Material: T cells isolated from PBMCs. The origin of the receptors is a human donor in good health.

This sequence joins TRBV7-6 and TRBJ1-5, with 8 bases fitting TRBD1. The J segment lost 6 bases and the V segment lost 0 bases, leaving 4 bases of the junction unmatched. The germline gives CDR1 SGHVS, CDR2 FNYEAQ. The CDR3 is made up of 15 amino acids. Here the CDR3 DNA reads TGTGCCAGCAGCTTAGCCGACAGGGGAGCTCAGCCCCAGCATTTT. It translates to CASSLADRGAQPQHF.

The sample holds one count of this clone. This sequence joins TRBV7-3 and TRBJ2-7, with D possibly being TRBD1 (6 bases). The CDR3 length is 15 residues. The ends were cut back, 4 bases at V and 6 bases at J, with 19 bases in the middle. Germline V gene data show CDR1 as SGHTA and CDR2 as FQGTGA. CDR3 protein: CASSSAGTTNSEQYF. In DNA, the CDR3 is TGTGCCAGCAGCTCCGCCGGGACAACCAATAGCGAGCAGTACTTC. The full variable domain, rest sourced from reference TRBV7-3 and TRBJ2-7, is GAGVSQTPSNKVTEKGKYVELRCDPISGHTALYWYRQSLGQGPEFLIYFQGTGAADDSGLPNDRFFAVRPEGSVSTLKIQRTERGDSAVYLCASSSAGTTNSEQYFGPGTRLTVT.

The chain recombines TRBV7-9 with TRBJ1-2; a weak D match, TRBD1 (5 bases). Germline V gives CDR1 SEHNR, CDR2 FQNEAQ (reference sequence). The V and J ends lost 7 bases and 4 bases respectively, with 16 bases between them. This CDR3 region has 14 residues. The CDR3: CASTYTGASYGYTF. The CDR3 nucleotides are TGTGCCAGCACCTACACAGGAGCATCCTATGGCTACACCTTC.

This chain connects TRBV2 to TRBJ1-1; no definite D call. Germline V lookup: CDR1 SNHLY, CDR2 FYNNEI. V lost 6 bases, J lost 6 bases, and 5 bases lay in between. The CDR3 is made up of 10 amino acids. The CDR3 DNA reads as TGTGCCAGCAGCTCTTCTGAAGCTTTCTTT. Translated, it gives CASSSSEAFF. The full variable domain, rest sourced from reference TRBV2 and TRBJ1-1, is EPEVTQTPSHQVTQMGQEVILRCVPISNHLYFYWYRQILGQKVEFLVSFYNNEISEKSEIFDDQFSVERPDGSNFTLKIRSTKLEDSAMYFCASSSSEAFFGQGTRLTVV.

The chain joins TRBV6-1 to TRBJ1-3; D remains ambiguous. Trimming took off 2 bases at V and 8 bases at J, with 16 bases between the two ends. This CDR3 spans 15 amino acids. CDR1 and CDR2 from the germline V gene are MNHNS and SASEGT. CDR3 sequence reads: CASSERLFLGDTIYF. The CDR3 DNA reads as TGTGCCAGCAGTGAACGGCTGTTTCTCGGAGACACCATATATTTT.

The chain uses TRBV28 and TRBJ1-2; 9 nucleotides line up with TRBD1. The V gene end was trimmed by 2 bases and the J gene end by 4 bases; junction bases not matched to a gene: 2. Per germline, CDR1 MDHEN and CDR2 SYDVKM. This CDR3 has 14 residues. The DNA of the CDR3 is TGTGCCAGCAGTTTAGGGACAGGGTCCTATGGCTACACCTTC. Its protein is CASSLGTGSYGYTF.

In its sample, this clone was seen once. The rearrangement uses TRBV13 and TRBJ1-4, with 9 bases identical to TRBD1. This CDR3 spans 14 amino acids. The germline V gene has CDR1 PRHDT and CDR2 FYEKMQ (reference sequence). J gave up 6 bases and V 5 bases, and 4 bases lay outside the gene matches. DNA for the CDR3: TGTGCCAGCAGCACCCGGACAGGGGATGAAAAACTGTTTTTT. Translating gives CASSTRTGDEKLFF.

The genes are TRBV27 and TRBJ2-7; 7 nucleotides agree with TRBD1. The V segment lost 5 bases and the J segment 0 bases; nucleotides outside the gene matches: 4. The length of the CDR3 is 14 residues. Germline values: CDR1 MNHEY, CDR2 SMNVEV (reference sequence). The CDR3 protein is CASSPWTGSYEQYF. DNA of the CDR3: TGTGCCAGCAGTCCCTGGACAGGCTCCTACGAGCAGTACTTC.

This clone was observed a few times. Written as DNA, the CDR3 is TGTGCCAGCAGCTTAGGGCCAGGGGAAGGCTACGAGCAGTACTTC. It yields the protein CASSLGPGEGYEQYF. The chain employs TRBV7-9 and TRBJ2-7; possibly TRBD1 for D (6 bases). With 1 base removed from V and 3 bases from J, the gap between germline ends came to 13 bases. From germline, CDR1 is SEHNR and CDR2 FQNEAQ (reference sequence). The CDR3 consists of 15 residues.

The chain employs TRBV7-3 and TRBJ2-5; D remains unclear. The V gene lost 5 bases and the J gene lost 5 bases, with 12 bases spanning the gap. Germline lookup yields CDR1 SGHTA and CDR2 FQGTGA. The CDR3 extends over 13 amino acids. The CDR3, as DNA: TGTGCCAGCAGCCTTCAAGCCTCGGAGACCCAGTACTTC. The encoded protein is CASSLQASETQYF.

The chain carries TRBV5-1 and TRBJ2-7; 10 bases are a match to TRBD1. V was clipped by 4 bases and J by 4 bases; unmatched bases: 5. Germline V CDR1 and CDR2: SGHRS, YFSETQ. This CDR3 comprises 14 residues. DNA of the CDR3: TGCGCCAGCAGCACGACAGGGGGCAGGTACGAGCAGTACTTC. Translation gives CASSTTGGRYEQYF.

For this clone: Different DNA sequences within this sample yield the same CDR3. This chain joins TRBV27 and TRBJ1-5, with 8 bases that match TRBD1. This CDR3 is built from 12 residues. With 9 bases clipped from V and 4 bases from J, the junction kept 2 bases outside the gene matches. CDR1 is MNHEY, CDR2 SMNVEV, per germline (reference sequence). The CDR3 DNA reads TGTGCCAGTCGACAGGGGAATCAGCCCCAGCATTTT. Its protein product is CASRQGNQPQHF.

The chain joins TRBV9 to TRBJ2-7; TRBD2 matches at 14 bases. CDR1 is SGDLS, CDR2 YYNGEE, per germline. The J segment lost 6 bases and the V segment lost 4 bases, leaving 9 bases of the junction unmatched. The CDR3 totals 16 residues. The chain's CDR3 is CASSPGTSGRSSEQYF. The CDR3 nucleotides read TGTGCCAGCAGCCCCGGGACTAGCGGGAGATCCAGCGAGCAGTACTTC.

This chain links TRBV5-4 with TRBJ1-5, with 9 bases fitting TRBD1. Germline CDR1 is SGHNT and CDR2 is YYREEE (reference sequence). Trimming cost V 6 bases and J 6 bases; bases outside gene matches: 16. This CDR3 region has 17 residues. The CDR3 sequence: CASKACHGTGRTQPQHF. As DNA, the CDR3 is TGTGCCAGCAAAGCTTGTCACGGGACAGGGAGGACTCAGCCCCAGCATTTT. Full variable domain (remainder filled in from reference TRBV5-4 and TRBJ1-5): ETGVTQSPTHLIKTRGQQVTLRCSSQSGHNTVSWYQQALGQGPQFIFQYYREEENGRGNFPPRFSGLQFPNYSSELNVNALELDDSALYLCASKACHGTGRTQPQHFGDGTRLSIL.

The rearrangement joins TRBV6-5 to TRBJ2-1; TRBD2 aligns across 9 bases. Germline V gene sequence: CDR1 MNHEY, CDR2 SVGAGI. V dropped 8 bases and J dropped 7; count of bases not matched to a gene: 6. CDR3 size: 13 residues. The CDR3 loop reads CASAAGGRNEQFF. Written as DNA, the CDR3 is TGTGCCAGCGCCGCGGGAGGGAGGAATGAGCAGTTCTTC.

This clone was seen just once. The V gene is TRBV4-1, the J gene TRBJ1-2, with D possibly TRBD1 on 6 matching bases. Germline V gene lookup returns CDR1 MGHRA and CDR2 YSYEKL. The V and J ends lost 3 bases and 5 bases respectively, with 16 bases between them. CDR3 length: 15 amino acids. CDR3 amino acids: CASSQTQQGIYGYTF. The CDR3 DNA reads TGCGCCAGCAGCCAGACACAACAGGGAATTTATGGCTACACCTTC.

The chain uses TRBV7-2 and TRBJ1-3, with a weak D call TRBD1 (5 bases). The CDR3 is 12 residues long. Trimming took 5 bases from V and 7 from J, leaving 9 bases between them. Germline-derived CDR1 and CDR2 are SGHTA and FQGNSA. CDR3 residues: CASSAGKNTIYF. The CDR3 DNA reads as TGTGCCAGCAGCGCAGGGAAGAACACCATATATTTT.

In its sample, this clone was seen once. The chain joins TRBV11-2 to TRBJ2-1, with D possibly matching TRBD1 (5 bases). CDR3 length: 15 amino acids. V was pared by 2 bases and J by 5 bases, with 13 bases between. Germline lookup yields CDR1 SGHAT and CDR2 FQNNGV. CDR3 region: CASSLRLGVNNEQFF. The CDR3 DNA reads TGTGCCAGCAGCTTAAGGCTAGGGGTTAACAATGAGCAGTTCTTC.

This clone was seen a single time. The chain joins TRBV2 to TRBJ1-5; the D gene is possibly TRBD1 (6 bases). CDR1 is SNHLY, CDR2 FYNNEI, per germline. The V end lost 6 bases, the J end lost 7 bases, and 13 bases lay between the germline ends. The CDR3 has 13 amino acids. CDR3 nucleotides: TGTGCCAGCAGGATCAGGGGCGCACAGCCCCAGCATTTT. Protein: CASRIRGAQPQHF.

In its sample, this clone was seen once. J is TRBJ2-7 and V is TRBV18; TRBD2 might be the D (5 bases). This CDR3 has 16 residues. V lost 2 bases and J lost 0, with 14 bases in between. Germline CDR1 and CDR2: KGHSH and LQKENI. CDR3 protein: CASSPAQDLSSYEQYF. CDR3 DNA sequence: TGTGCCAGCTCACCAGCTCAGGACTTAAGCTCCTACGAGCAGTACTTC. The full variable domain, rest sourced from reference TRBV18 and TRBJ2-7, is NAGVMQNPRHLVRRRGQEARLRCSPMKGHSHVYWYRQLPEEGLKFMVYLQKENIIDESGMPKERFSAEFPKEGPSILRIQQVVRGDSAAYFCASSPAQDLSSYEQYFGPGTRLTVT.

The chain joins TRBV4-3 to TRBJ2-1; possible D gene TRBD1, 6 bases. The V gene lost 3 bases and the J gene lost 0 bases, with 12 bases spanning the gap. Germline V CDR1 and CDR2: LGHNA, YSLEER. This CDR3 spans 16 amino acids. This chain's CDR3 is CASSQKTGSSYNEQFF. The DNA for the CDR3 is TGCGCCAGCAGCCAGAAGACAGGCAGCTCCTACAATGAGCAGTTCTTC.

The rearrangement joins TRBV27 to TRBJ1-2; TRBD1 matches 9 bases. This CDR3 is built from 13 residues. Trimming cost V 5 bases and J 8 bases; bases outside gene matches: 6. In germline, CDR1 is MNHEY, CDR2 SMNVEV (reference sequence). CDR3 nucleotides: TGTGCCAGCAGTGTGGGACAGGGAAGAGGCTACACCTTC. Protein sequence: CASSVGQGRGYTF.

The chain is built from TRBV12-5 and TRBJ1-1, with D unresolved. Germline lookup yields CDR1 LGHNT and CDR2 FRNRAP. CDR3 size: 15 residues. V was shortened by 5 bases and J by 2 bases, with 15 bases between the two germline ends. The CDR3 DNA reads TGTGCTAGTGGTCCGGCGCGGGCCTTAAACACTGAAGCTTTCTTT. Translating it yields CASGPARALNTEAFF.